A single sample is the source of the 15 T cell receptor beta chains below, sequenced in a study of CD8+CD57+ T cells in acquired aplastic anemia. Those patients picked for sequencing had displayed CD8+CD57+ cell expansion on flow cytometry. The template for TCR beta VDJ and CDR3 sequence profiling was genomic DNA. TCRdb passed the reads through MiXCR, listing each CDR3 protein once. The data show about 160,000 distinct CDR3 sequences, 40% to 55% seen once. Sequencing was performed on sorted CD4+, CD8+, or CD8+CD57+ T cells (not recorded which) from PBMCs. The receptors were sampled from a human donor with aplastic anemia.

This chain connects TRBV12-5 to TRBJ1-1; perhaps TRBD1 as D (5 bases). The CDR3 has 15 amino acids. The germline CDR1 and CDR2 sequences are LGHNT and FRNRAP. V was trimmed by 1 base and J by 2 bases, leaving 11 bases between them. This CDR3 is CASGLATGINTEAFF. DNA for the CDR3: TGTGCTAGTGGTTTGGCCACAGGAATCAACACTGAAGCTTTCTTT.

The chain links TRBV9 to TRBJ1-3; D is unclear. The CDR3 has 16 residues. Germline V lookup: CDR1 SGDLS, CDR2 YYNGEE. V was cut by 4 bases and J by 7 bases, with 21 bases left in between. CDR3 protein: CASSPQVGSLLNTIYF. The CDR3 bases are TGTGCCAGCAGCCCCCAGGTGGGCAGCCTCCTCAACACCATATATTTT.

Of note for this clonotype: A read error may produce the germline difference seen at one junction end. The chain recombines TRBV2 with TRBJ1-1; tentative D call: TRBD1 (6 bases). Germline V gives CDR1 SNHLY, CDR2 FYNNEI. The CDR3 runs to 13 residues. The CDR3 is CASTWTVNAEAFF. CDR3 bases: TGTGCCAGCACCTGGACAGTGAACGCTGAAGCCTTCTTT. Full variable domain (remainder filled in from reference TRBV2 and TRBJ1-1): EPEVTQTPSHQVTQMGQEVILRCVPISNHLYFYWYRQILGQKVEFLVSFYNNEISEKSEIFDDQFSVERPDGSNFTLKIRSTKLEDSAMYFCASTWTVNAEAFFGQGTRLTVV.

The chain has TRBV19 and TRBJ1-5; 8 bases are a match to TRBD1. CDR3 length: 15 residues. V dropped 5 bases and J dropped 5; count of bases not matched to a gene: 8. Germline V lookup: CDR1 LNHDA, CDR2 SQIVND (reference sequence). The CDR3 DNA sequence: TGTGCCAGTAGTCCTGCTCCGACAGGGGATCAGCCCCAGCATTTT. It codes for CASSPAPTGDQPQHF.

By share, this clonotype counts as medium-sized. The V call is TRBV10-3, the J call TRBJ1-2; 7 positions agree with TRBD1. Trimming cost V 7 bases and J 8 bases; bases outside gene matches: 7. The germline V gene has CDR1 ENHRY and CDR2 SYGVKD. The CDR3 totals 12 residues. This chain's CDR3 is CAIKLTGEGYTF. The DNA for the CDR3 is TGTGCCATCAAACTTACAGGGGAAGGCTACACCTTC.

This clonotype came up many times. This chain uses TRBV11-1 with TRBJ1-3; tentatively, D is TRBD1 (5 bases). This CDR3 region has 17 residues. Germline V CDR1 and CDR2: SGHAT, FQDESV (reference sequence). V dropped 4 bases and J dropped 0 bases, with 16 bases sitting between them. Here the CDR3 reads CASSSPPQGLSGNTIYF. The CDR3 bases are TGTGCCAGCAGCTCCCCACCTCAGGGACTCTCTGGAAACACCATATATTTT.

A note on this clonotype: A junction boundary mismatches the germline segment, possibly from a read error. The chain has TRBV19 and TRBJ2-2, with TRBD2 matching over 11 bases. The CDR3 contains 14 residues. Germline-derived CDR1 and CDR2 are LNHDA and SQIVND (reference sequence). Here the CDR3 DNA reads TGTCAAACCCAGACTAGCGGGGTGGGCGGGGAGCTGTCTTTT. Its translation is CQTQTSGVGGELSF.

This sequence joins TRBV7-8 and TRBJ2-1; the match to TRBD2 covers 7 bases. CDR3 length equals 15 residues. V shed 2 bases, J shed 7 bases, and the junction held 8 bases outside the gene matches. The germline CDR1 and CDR2 sequences are SGHVS and FQNEAQ. The CDR3 spells CASSLFRGGSNEQFF. The CDR3 DNA is TGTGCCAGCAGCTTATTTCGCGGGGGTTCTAATGAGCAGTTCTTC.

This clonotype was detected ten times or more. The J gene is TRBJ1-1, the V gene TRBV5-4; no reliable D call. The V and J ends lost 0 bases and 1 base respectively, with 7 bases between them. This CDR3 has 14 amino acids. Germline values: CDR1 SGHNT, CDR2 YYREEE (reference sequence). In DNA form, the CDR3 reads TGTGCCAGCAGCTTGGTGGGGTCGAACACTGAAGCTTTCTTT. Translation: CASSLVGSNTEAFF.

This clonotype was detected ten times or more. The chain is built from TRBV9 and TRBJ2-2; 9 nucleotides match TRBD2. The CDR3 contains 15 residues. The V and J ends lost 2 bases and 3 bases, in that order; junction bases with no gene match: 2. In germline, CDR1 is SGDLS, CDR2 YYNGEE. The CDR3 here is CASSVRLADTGELFF. The CDR3 nucleotides are TGTGCCAGCAGCGTGAGACTAGCGGACACCGGGGAGCTGTTTTTT. The full variable domain, rest sourced from reference TRBV9 and TRBJ2-2, is DSGVTQTPKHLITATGQRVTLRCSPRSGDLSVYWYQQSLDQGLQFLIQYYNGEERAKGNILERFSAQQFPDLHSELNLSSLELGDSALYFCASSVRLADTGELFFGEGSRLTVL.

The V call is TRBV9, the J call TRBJ2-5; D is undetermined. The germline gives CDR1 SGDLS, CDR2 YYNGEE. The V end was cut by 7 bases, the J end by 5 bases, with 12 bases between. CDR3 length equals 12 residues. As DNA, the CDR3 is TGTGCCAGCTCTTCTGCGATGGAGACCCAGTACTTC. This sequence encodes CASSSAMETQYF.

Only a few counts were recorded for this clonotype. Here the CDR3 reads CASSPLAGAQEQFF. CDR3 sequence (DNA): TGTGCCAGCTCACCACTAGCGGGAGCTCAGGAGCAGTTCTTC. This chain connects TRBV19 to TRBJ2-1, with TRBD2 identical over 11 bases. CDR3 size: 14 residues. Germline V gene data show CDR1 as LNHDA and CDR2 as SQIVND (reference sequence). The J segment lost 10 bases and the V segment lost 9 bases, leaving 11 bases of the junction unmatched.

The chain joins TRBV6-2 or TRBV6-3 to TRBJ2-1, with 10 bases aligning to TRBD1. CDR3 length equals 17 residues. Germline V gene data show CDR1 as MNHEY and CDR2 as SVGEGT. J was trimmed by 4 bases and V by 0 bases; bases with no gene match: 6. The CDR3 sequence: CASSYSPGQGSYNEQFF. The CDR3 nucleotides are TGTGCCAGCAGTTACTCTCCGGGACAGGGGAGTTACAATGAGCAGTTCTTC.

This clonotype was observed a handful of times. This could be a read error, since a much larger clone is one nucleotide away. The CDR3 sequence: CASSAQQETQYF. DNA for the CDR3: TGTGCCAGCAGCGCCCAGCAAGAGACCCAGTACTTC. The V gene is TRBV7-6, the J gene TRBJ2-5, with no clear D. CDR1 is SGHVS and CDR2 is FNYEAQ in the germline V gene. CDR3 length: 12 residues. Trimming pared 5 bases from V and 2 bases from J, leaving 6 bases between.

The CDR3 DNA is TGTGCCAGTAAAAAACAGGGGGGGCAGTACTTC. Translation gives CASKKQGGQYF. The chain couples TRBV7-7 to TRBJ2-5, with D possibly being TRBD1 (8 bases). Looked up from germline, CDR1 is SSHAT and CDR2 is FNYEAQ (reference sequence). Deletions cut 9 bases from V and 11 bases from J, with 16 bases between. CDR3 size: 11 residues.